This T cell receptor beta chain was obtained from a study of T cells expressing NK-cell markers. TCRdb re-analyzed the 5' RACE reads; it lists each CDR3 protein once, without DNA. The sample table includes some 450,000 distinct CDR3 sequences. The CDR3 is 13 residues long. Germline V gene data show CDR1 as SGDLS and CDR2 as YYNGEE. Material: blood T cells: a sorted CD56 or NKG2C T cell subset, CD4+ or CD8+ T cells, or bulk PBMC T cells (not recorded which). The TCR sequence derives from a woman between 18 and 70 years old in good health. This chain uses TRBV9 with TRBJ1-2; TCRdb lists TRBD1, though no DNA is available to test this call. CDR3 sequence reads: CASSRPQGYGYTF. The variable domain in full, with the rest retrieved from reference TRBV9 and TRBJ1-2, is DSGVTQTPKHLITATGQRVTLRCSPRSGDLSVYWYQQSLDQGLQFLIQYYNGEERAKGNILERFSAQQFPDLHSELNLSSLELGDSALYFCASSRPQGYGYTFGSGTRLTVV.